This T cell receptor beta chain was captured in a study of blood T cell repertoires in COVID-19 (dated by TCRdb to between 2020 and 2021). Study-wide context: Samples from collaborators originated in the United States, Italy and Spain and spanned both the acute and convalescent phases of COVID-19. A de-identified subject ID, COVID-19 status, age in years and sex were almost always included in the sample metadata. Samples were obtained from the ongoing ImmuneRACE study (first 160 participants) and from 1,000 to 1,500 subjects provided by 6 global collaborators. The dataset comprised deeply sampled blood TCRbeta repertoires from subjects exposed to, actively infected with, or recovered from COVID-19. The prospective study material was composed of cDNA or gDNA derived from T cells, B-cell-depleted T cells, or PBMCs. The repertoires were released in a freely available public database intended as a resource for research on the immune response to SARS-CoV-2. Where available, HLA class I and class II types were obtained from metadata supplied by the sample provider rather than from assay-based typing. Beyond this particular receptor, the publication reports: How much clinical and demographic metadata was included differed by source and by participant, and the metadata was provided uncurated.

Whole blood was collected in K2EDTA tubes by collaborating institutions according to the institutions' own protocols. For TCRbeta analysis, collaborator samples were shipped as frozen whole blood, as isolated PBMCs, or as DNA extracted from either sample type. The immunoSEQ Assay, a bias-controlled multiplex PCR, was used to amplify TCRbeta CDR3 regions from genomic DNA. The original methods were these. Nucleated cell counts per sample were estimated from amplification of reference gene primers within the assay. To quantify the absolute abundance of each unique TCRbeta CDR3 rearrangement, sequence reads were collapsed and filtered. Productive Simpson clonality was computed per sample as the square root of Simpson's diversity index over productive rearrangements. The clones in this table, taken by TCRdb from immuneACCESS, are in-frame only. Not every clone is retained; where verified, under half of the shortfall comes from an unresolved V gene, and the cause of the rest is unknown. V and J calls and clone size follow that table, whereas D and trimming were derived from the DNA. The sample table shows 90,000 to 100,000 clones, and about 85% are seen once. The leading ten clones occupy roughly 40% of the sample.

Worth noting for this clone: No antigen is known for it. No base quality information exists; no much larger clone differs at one position.

This clonotype was sampled from a man older than 75 with acute or convalescent COVID-19. Material for sequencing was peripheral blood.

The DNA sequence follows: TGTGCCAGCAGCGAGACCGGGACAGTAGAGACCCAGTACTTC. This gives the protein CASSETGTVETQYF. The V and J genes are TRBV2 and TRBJ2-5; a stretch of 7 junction bases matches TRBD1. Ends trimmed: V by 6 bases, J by 4 bases; bases unmatched to a gene: 8. The CDR3 holds 14 amino acids from the cysteine to the phenylalanine. The retained sequence is limited to the CDR3, 42 bases, with the frame set at the first base. CDR1 is given as SNHLY and CDR2 as FYNNEI, both from the germline V gene.